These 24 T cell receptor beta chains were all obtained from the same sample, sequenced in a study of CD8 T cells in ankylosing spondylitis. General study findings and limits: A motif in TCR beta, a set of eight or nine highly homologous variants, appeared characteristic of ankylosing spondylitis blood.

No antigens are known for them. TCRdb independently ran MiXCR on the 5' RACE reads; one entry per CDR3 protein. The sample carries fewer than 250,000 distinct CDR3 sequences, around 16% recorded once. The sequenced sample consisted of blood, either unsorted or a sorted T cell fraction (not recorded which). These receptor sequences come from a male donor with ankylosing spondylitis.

The CDR3 region has the DNA TGCAGCGTTGTGGGGCAGGGGGACTACGAGCAGTACTTC. This gives the protein CSVVGQGDYEQYF. The chain employs TRBV29-1 and TRBJ2-7, with TRBD1 matching over 7 bases. The CDR3 spans 13 residues. Germline trimming cut 4 bases from V and 3 bases from J; bases unmatched to any gene: 6. Germline V lookup: CDR1 SQVTM, CDR2 ANQGSEA.

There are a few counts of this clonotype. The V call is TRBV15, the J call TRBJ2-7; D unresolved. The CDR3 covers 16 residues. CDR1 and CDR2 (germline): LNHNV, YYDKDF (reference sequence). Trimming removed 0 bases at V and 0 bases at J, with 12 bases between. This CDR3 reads CATSRDQGWSSYEQYF. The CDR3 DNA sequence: TGTGCCACCAGCAGAGATCAAGGCTGGAGCTCCTACGAGCAGTACTTC.

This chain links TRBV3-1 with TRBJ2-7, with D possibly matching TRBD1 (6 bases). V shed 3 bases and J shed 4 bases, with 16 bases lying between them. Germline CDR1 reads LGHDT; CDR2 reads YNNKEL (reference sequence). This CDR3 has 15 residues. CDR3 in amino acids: CASSQFQGPGYEQYF. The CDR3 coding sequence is TGTGCCAGCAGCCAGTTTCAGGGGCCAGGATACGAGCAGTACTTC.

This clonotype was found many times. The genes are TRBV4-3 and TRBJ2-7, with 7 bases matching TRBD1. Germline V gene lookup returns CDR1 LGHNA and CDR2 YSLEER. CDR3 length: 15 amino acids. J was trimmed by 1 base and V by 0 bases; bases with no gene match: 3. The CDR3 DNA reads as TGCGCCAGCAGCCAAGATCCGACAGGGTCCTACGAGCAGTACTTC. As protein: CASSQDPTGSYEQYF.

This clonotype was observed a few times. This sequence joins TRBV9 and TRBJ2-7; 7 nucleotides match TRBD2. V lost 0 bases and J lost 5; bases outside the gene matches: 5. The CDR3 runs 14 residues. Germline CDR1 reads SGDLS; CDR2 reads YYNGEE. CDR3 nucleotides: TGTGCCAGCAGCGTAGGGGGCGGGAGCCACGAGCAGTACTTC. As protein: CASSVGGGSHEQYF.

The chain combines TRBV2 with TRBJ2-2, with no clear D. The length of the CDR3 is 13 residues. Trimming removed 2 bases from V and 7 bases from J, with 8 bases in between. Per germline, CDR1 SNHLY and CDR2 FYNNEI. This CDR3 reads CASSEPLSGELFF. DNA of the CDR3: TGTGCCAGCAGTGAACCCCTCAGCGGGGAGCTGTTTTTT.

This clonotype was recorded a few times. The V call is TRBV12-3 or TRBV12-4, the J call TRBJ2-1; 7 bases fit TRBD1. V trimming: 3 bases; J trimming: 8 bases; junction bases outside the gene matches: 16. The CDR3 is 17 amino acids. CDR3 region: CASSFNLGQVASHEQFF. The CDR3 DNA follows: TGTGCCAGCAGTTTTAACCTAGGACAGGTAGCCTCACATGAGCAGTTCTTC.

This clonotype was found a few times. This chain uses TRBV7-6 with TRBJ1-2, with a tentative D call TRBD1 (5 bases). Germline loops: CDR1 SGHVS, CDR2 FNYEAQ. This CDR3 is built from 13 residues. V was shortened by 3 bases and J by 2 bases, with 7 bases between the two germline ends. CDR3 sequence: CASSFAGNYGYTF. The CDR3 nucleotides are TGTGCCAGCAGCTTCGCAGGGAACTATGGCTACACCTTC.

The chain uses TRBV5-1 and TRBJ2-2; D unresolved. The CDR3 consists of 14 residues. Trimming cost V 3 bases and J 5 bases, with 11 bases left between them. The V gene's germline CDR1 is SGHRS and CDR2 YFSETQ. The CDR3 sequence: CASSYQDGTGELFF. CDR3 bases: TGCGCCAGCAGCTACCAGGATGGAACCGGGGAGCTGTTTTTT.

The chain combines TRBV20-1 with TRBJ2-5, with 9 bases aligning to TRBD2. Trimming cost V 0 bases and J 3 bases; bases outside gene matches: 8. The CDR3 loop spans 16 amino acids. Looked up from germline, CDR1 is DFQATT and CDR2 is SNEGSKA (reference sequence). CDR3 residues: CSARDFEREEEETQYF. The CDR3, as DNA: TGCAGTGCTAGAGATTTCGAGCGGGAGGAGGAAGAGACCCAGTACTTC.

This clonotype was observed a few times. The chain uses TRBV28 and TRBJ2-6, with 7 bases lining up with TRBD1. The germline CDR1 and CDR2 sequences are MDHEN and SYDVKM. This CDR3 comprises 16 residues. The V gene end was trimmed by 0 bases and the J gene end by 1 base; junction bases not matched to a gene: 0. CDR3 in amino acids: CASSLWTGSGANVLTF. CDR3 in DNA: TGTGCCAGCAGTTTATGGACAGGGTCTGGGGCCAACGTCCTGACTTTC.

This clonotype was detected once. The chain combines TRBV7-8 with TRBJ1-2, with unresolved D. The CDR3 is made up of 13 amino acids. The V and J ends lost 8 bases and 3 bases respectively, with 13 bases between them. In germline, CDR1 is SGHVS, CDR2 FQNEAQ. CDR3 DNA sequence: TGTGCCAGCCGCGGCGGGGAGGACTATGGCTACACCTTC. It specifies CASRGGEDYGYTF.

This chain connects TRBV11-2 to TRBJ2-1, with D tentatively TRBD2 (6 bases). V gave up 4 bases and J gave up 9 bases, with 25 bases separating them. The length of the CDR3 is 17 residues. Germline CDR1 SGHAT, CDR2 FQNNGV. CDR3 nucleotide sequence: TGTGCCAGCAGCTCCCCGTTCGGGACTCCTAGGCGGGGTGAGCAGTTCTTC. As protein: CASSSPFGTPRRGEQFF. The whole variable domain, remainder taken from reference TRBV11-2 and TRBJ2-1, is EAGVAQSPRYKIIEKRQSVAFWCNPISGHATLYWYQQILGQGPKLLIQFQNNGVVDDSQLPKDRFSAERLKGVDSTLKIQPAKLEDSAVYLCASSSPFGTPRRGEQFFGPGTRLTVL.

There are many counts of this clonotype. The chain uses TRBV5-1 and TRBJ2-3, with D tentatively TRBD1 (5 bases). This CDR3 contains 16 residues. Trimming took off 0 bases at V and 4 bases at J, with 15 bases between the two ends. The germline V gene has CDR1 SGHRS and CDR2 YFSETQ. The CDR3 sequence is CASSLALAGNPDTQYF. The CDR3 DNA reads TGCGCCAGCAGCTTGGCCTTGGCAGGGAATCCAGATACGCAGTATTTT.

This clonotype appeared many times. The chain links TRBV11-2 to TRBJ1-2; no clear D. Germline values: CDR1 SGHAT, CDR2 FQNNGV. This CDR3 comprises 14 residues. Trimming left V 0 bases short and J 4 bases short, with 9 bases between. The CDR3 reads CASSLDRSLYGYTF. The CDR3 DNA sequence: TGTGCCAGCAGCTTAGACCGTTCTCTCTATGGCTACACCTTC.

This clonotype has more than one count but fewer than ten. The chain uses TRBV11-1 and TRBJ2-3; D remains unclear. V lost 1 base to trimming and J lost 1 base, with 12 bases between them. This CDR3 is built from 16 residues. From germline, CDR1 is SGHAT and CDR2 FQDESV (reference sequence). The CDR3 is CASSLDVGSGTDTQYF. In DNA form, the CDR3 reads TGTGCCAGCAGCTTAGACGTGGGGTCGGGCACAGATACGCAGTATTTT.

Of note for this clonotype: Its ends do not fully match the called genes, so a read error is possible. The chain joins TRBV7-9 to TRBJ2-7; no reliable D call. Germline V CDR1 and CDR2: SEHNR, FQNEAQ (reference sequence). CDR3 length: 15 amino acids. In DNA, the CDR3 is TGTGCCAGCAGCTTATCCTTCGGCAGACCCTACGGGCAGTACTTC. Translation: CASSLSFGRPYGQYF.

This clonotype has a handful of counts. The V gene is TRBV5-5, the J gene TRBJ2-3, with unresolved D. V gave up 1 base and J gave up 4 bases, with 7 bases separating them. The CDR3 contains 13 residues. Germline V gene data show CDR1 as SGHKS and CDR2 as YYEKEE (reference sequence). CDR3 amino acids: CASSLSAADTQYF. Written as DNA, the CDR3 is TGTGCCAGCAGCTTGTCGGCTGCAGATACGCAGTATTTT.

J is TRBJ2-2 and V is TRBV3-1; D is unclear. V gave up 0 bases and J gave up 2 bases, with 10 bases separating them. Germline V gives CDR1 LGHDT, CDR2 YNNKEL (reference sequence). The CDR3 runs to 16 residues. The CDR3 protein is CASSQDFGVNTGELFF. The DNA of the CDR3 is TGTGCCAGCAGCCAAGATTTCGGAGTTAACACCGGGGAGCTGTTTTTT.

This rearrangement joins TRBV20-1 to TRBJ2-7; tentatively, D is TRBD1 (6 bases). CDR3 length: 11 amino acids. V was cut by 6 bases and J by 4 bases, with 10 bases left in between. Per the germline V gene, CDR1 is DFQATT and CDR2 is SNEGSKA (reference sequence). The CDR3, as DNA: TGCAGTGCGCCGGACAGTTACGAGCAGTACTTC. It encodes CSAPDSYEQYF.

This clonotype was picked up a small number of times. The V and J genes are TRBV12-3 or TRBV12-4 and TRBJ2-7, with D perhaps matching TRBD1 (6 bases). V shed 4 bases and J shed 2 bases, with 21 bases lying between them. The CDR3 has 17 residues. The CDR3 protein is CASSSPPGTSNTYEQYF. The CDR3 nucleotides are TGTGCCAGCAGTTCCCCCCCTGGGACAAGTAATACCTACGAGCAGTACTTC.

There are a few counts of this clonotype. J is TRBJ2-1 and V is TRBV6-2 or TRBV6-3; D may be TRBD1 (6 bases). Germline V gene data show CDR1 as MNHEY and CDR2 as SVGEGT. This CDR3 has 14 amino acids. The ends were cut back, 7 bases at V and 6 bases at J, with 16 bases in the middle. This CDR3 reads CASTYGVQGNEQFF. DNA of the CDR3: TGTGCCAGCACCTACGGGGTACAGGGCAATGAGCAGTTCTTC.

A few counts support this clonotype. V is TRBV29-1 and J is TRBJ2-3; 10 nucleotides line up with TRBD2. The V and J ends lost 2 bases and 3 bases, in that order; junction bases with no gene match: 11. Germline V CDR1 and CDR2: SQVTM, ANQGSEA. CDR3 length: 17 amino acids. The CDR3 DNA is TGCAGCGTTGAAAGGCCCATGACTAGCGGGCTGACAGATACGCAGTATTTT. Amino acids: CSVERPMTSGLTDTQYF.

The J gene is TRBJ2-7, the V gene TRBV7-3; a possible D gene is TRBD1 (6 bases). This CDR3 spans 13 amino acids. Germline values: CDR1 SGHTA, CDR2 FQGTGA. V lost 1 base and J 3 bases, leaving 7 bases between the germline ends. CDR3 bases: TGTGCCAGCAGCTTAAAACAGGGCTACGAGCAGTACTTC. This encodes CASSLKQGYEQYF.